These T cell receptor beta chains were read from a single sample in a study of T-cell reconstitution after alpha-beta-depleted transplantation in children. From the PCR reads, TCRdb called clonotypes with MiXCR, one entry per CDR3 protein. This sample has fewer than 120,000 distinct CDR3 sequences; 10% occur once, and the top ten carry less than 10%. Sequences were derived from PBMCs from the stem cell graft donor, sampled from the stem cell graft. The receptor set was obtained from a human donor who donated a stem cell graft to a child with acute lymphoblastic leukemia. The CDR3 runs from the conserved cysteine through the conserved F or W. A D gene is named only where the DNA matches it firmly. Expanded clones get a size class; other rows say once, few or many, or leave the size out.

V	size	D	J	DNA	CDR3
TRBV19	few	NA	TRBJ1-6	TGTGCCAGTAGTGCTGCTCAGGACGGGTACAGCTCCTATAATTCACCCCTCCACTTT	CASSAAQDGYSSYNSPLHF
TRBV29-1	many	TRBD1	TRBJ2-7	TGCAGCGTAGCTGTGGACAGGACCTACGAGCAGTACTTC	CSVAVDRTYEQYF
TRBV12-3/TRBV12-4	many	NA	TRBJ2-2	TGTGCCAGCAGGGGGACGGGGCGTAACACCGGGGAGCTGTTTTTT	CASRGTGRNTGELFF
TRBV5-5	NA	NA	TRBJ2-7	TGTGCCAGCAGCTTGTACCAGGGTCCTGGGTCCTACGAGCAGTACTTC	CASSLYQGPGSYEQYF
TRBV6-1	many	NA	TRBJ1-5	TGTGCCAGCAGTCGGGACAATGATCAGCCCCAGCATTTT	CASSRDNDQPQHF
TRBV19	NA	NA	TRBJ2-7	TGTGCCAGTACTCCGGGACCACAGACCTCCTACGAGCAGTACTTC	CASTPGPQTSYEQYF
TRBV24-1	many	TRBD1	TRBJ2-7	TGTGCCACCAGTGACCCTCGTTCGACAGGGGGTGAGCAGTACTTC	CATSDPRSTGGEQYF
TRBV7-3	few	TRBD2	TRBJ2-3	TGTGCCAGCAGCCTCCGGGAGGGAGATACGCAGTATTTT	CASSLREGDTQYF
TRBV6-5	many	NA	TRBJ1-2	TGTGCCAGCAGTTACGGAGAGGACTATGGCTACACCTTC	CASSYGEDYGYTF
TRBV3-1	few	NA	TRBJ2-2	TGTGCCAGCAGCCAAGATCCTGTGGGTCTCACCGGGGAGCTGTTTTTT	CASSQDPVGLTGELFF
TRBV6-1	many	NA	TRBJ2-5	TGTGCCAGCAGTGAAAGAATACCGCCTCAAGAGACCCAGTACTTC	CASSERIPPQETQYF
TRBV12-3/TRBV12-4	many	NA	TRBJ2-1	TGTGCCAGCAGTTTGGCCGACACGAGGAATGAGCAGTTCTTC	CASSLADTRNEQFF
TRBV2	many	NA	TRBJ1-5	TGTGCCAGCAGTGAGCAGGCAGGGGGCAATCAGCCCCAGCATTTT	CASSEQAGGNQPQHF
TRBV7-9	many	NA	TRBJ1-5	TGTGCCAGCAGCTTATCCCAAAATCAGCCCCAGCATTTT	CASSLSQNQPQHF
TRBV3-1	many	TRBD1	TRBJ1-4	TGTGCCAGCAGCCAGAGGACAGGGCATTGGTTTTTT	CASSQRTGHWFF
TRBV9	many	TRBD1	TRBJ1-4	TGTGCCAGCAGCGTAGTCGGACAGGGTGGCGAAAAACTGTTTTTT	CASSVVGQGGEKLFF
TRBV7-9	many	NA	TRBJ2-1	TGTGCCAGCACCGACATAAAGGGGGTCAATGAGCAGTTCTTC	CASTDIKGVNEQFF
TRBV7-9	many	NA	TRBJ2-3	TGTGCCAGCAGCTTGGGGGACTCATGGAATACGCAGTATTTT	CASSLGDSWNTQYF
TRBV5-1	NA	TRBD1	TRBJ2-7	TGCGCCAGCAGCTTGGCCGGGGACAGGGGCACCTACGAGCAGTACTTC	CASSLAGDRGTYEQYF
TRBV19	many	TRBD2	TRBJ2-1	TGTGCCAGTAGTATCCAGCGGGAGTGGGGTGAGCAGTTCTTC	CASSIQREWGEQFF
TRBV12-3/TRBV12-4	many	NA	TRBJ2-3	TGTGCCAGCAGTTTGCCGCCCGATACGCAGTATTTT	CASSLPPDTQYF
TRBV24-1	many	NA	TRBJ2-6	TGTGCCACCAGTGACCTGACAGCCTCTGGGGCCAACGTCCTGACTTTC	CATSDLTASGANVLTF
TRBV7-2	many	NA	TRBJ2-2	TGTGCCAGCAGCCCCTACTCCCCCGACAGGCCCGGGGAGCTGTTTTTT	CASSPYSPDRPGELFF
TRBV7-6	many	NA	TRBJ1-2	TGTGCCAGCAGCTTCTACGGGGGGGATGGCTACACCTTC	CASSFYGGDGYTF
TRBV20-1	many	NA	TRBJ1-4	TGCAGTATTCCAGGGGATCCAGGTGAAAAACTGTTTTTT	CSIPGDPGEKLFF
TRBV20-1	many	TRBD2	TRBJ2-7	TGCAGTGCTAGAGAAGCCCGGGTCCCCGGGAGGGACGAGCAGTACTTC	CSAREARVPGRDEQYF
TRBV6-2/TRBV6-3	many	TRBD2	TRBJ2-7	TGTGCCAGCAGTTACTCGATCGTCGGGAGGTACGAGCAGTACTTC	CASSYSIVGRYEQYF
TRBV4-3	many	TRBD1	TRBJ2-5	TGCGCCAGCAGTCCCCGGGACAGGGAGACCCAGTACTTC	CASSPRDRETQYF
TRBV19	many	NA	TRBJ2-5	TGTGCCAGTAGTATGTTGGGAGGAGAGACCCAGTACTTC	CASSMLGGETQYF
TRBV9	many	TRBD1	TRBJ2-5	TGTGCCAGCAGCCTTTCGGGCAGGGGGCGCGAGACCCAGTACTTC	CASSLSGRGRETQYF
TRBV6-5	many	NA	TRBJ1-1	TGTGCCAGCAGTTACGGCGGGGGCGGGTTGAACACTGAAGCTTTCTTT	CASSYGGGGLNTEAFF
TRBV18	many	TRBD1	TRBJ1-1	TGTGCCAGCTCACGGGACAGGATGAACACTGAAGCTTTCTTT	CASSRDRMNTEAFF
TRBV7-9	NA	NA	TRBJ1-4	TGTGCCAGCAGCTCCCCCCCGGCCAGTCGATTATTGTTTTTT	CASSSPPASRLLFF
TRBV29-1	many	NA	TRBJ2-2	TGCAGCGGGGGAAGCCCCGGGGAGCTGTTTTTT	CSGGSPGELFF
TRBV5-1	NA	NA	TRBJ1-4	TGCGCCAGCAGGCCCGGGGGGGAGAGGACTAATGAAAAACTGTTTTTT	CASRPGGERTNEKLFF
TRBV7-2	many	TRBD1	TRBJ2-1	TGTGCCAGCAGCTACTCCCGGACAGGGGGCAATGAGCAGTTCTTC	CASSYSRTGGNEQFF
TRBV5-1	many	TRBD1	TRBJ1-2	TGCGCCAGCAGCCCGGCGGGACAGAATACTAACTATGGCTACACCTTC	CASSPAGQNTNYGYTF
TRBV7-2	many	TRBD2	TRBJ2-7	TGTGCCAGCAGCTCCACTATTCCGAGAGCGGGGGCCTGGGAGCAGTACTTC	CASSSTIPRAGAWEQYF
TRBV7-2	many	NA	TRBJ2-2	TGTGCCAGCACCCCATCAGGGGGGAGGGTAGTTTTT	CASTPSGGRVVF
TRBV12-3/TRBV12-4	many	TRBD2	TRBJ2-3	TGTGCCAGCAGTTCCCTAGCGGGAGGCCCAGATACGCAGTATTTT	CASSSLAGGPDTQYF
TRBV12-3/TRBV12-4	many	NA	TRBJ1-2	TGTGCCAGCAGTCCGGACAGTCGGGATGGCTACACCTTC	CASSPDSRDGYTF
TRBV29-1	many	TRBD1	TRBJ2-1	TGCGCCTTAGGGGACAGGGCCTACAATGAGCAGTTCTTC	CALGDRAYNEQFF
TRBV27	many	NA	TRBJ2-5	TGTGCCAGCACGAACGGGGCAGAGACCCAGTACTTC	CASTNGAETQYF
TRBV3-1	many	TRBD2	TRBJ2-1	TGTGCCAGCAGCCAAGATCTGGGGAATAGCGGGCTCGAGCAGTTCTTC	CASSQDLGNSGLEQFF
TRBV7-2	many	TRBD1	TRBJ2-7	TGTGCCAGCAGCCAAAACGGACAGGGCCTTCGATACGAGCAGTACTTC	CASSQNGQGLRYEQYF
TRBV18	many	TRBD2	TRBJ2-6	TGTGCCAGCTCACCGGGACTAGCTTTCTCTGGGGCCAACGTCCTGACTTTC	CASSPGLAFSGANVLTF
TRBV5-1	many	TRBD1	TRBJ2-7	TGCGCCAGCAGCTCTGGACAGGGTTCCTACGAGCAGTACTTC	CASSSGQGSYEQYF
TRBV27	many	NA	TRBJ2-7	TGTGCCAGCAGTTTAACGGGGCAGGGAGCCTACGAGCAGTACTTC	CASSLTGQGAYEQYF
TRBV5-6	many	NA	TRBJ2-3	TGTGCCAGCAGCGATCGACCGGGACTTTACACAGATACGCAGTATTTT	CASSDRPGLYTDTQYF
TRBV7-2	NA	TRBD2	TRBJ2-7	TGTGCCAGCAGCCTCCGCCGCGGGAGGGTAGGGGGCGAGCAGTACTTC	CASSLRRGRVGGEQYF
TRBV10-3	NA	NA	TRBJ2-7	TGTGCCATCAGTGAGTCGGACCGGACAGCAACCTACGAGCAGTACTTC	CAISESDRTATYEQYF
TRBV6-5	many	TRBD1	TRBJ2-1	TGTGCCAGCTTCTCGACAGGGAATGAGCAGTTCTTC	CASFSTGNEQFF
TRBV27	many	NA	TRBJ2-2	TGTGCCAGCAGTTTGAGCCCGGACGGTCTCGGGGACACCGGGGAGCTGTTTTTT	CASSLSPDGLGDTGELFF
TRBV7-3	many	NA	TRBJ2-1	TGTGCCAGCAGCTCTCGAGCCGGTGGAAATGAGCAGTTCTTC	CASSSRAGGNEQFF